This T cell receptor (beta chain) was found in a study of cytotoxic CD8 clonotypes in ibrutinib-treated CLL. Study overall: Timing of response sample collection was a median approximately twelve months after treatment start, with a range of 6 to 36.

As regards this clone: The target antigen is unknown.

V was clipped by 3 bases and J by 3 bases; unmatched bases: 1. The CDR3 extends over 14 amino acids. Germline V gene data show CDR1 as SGHRS and CDR2 as YFSETQ. Assay used: immunoSEQ multiplex PCR; TCRdb lists only in-frame clones, some missing. The data contain 150,000 to 200,000 clones, more than 70% of them singletons. General study points: Baseline clonality, above age-matched healthy donor levels, tracked circulating CD8+ T-cell counts.

This material consisted of PBMCs, taken at disease progression, from a patient treated with ibrutinib. The receptor was isolated from a human donor with chronic lymphocytic leukemia. The gene calls are TRBV5-1 and TRBJ1-4; 8 bases fit TRBD1. The CDR3 sequence is CASSSGGSNEKLFF. The CDR3 nucleotides read TGCGCCAGCAGCTCAGGGGGCTCTAATGAAAAACTGTTTTTT.